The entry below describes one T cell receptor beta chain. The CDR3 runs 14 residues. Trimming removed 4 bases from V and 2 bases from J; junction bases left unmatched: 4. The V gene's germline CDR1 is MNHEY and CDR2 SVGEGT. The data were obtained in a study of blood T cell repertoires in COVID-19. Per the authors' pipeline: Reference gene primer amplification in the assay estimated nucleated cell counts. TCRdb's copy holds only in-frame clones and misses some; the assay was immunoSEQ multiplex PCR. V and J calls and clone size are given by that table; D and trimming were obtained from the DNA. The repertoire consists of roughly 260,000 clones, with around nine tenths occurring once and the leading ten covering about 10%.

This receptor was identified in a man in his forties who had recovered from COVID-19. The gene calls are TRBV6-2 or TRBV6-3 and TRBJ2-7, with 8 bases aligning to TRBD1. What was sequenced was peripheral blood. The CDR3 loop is CASSWPGQAYEQYF. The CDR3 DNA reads TGTGCCAGCAGTTGGCCGGGACAGGCCTACGAGCAGTACTTC.